These T cell receptor beta chains were read from a single sample in a study of radiotherapy plus CTLA-4 blockade in lung cancer. Libraries were prepared by immunoSEQ multiplex PCR; TCRdb keeps only in-frame clonotypes and omits some of them. The sample yields tens of thousands of clones, roughly 75% seen once. This material consisted of peripheral blood, taken from a patient treated with radiotherapy plus ipilimumab. All receptors derive from a human donor with non-small cell lung cancer who had stable disease on radiotherapy plus ipilimumab. CDR3s include the opening cysteine and the closing phenylalanine or tryptophan. A D gene is named only where the DNA matches it firmly. Clone size appears in some rows only: once, few, many, or a class for an expanded clone.

J gene,clone size,V gene,D gene,CDR3 protein,CDR3 DNA
TRBJ2-1,.,TRBV19,TRBD2,CASKRGVDYNEQFF,TGTGCCAGTAAGCGGGGTGTGGACTACAATGAGCAGTTCTTC
TRBJ2-1,.,TRBV12-5,TRBD2,CASGLVPDGGLAYNEQFF,TGTGCTAGTGGTTTGGTCCCGGACGGAGGACTAGCGTACAATGAGCAGTTCTTC
TRBJ1-5,.,TRBV5-1,TRBD1,CASSIGTGKNRPQHF,TGCGCCAGCAGCATCGGGACAGGGAAGAATCGGCCCCAGCATTTT
TRBJ1-2,.,TRBV28,TRBD1,CASSSMGQGVDYGYTF,TGTGCCAGCAGTTCAATGGGACAGGGGGTAGACTATGGCTACACCTTC
TRBJ1-2,.,TRBV10-3,.,CAISDREDYGYTF,TGTGCCATCAGTGACAGGGAGGACTATGGCTACACCTTC
TRBJ2-5,.,TRBV9,TRBD1,CASSVQGAWETQYF,TGTGCCAGCAGCGTTCAGGGGGCCTGGGAGACCCAGTACTTC
TRBJ2-5,.,TRBV7-2,TRBD1,CASSSGGRETQYF,TGTGCCAGCAGCTCAGGGGGACGAGAGACCCAGTACTTC
TRBJ1-6,once,TRBV10-3,.,CAISGGRGWNSPLHF,TGTGCCATCAGTGGGGGGAGGGGTTGGAATTCACCCCTCCACTTT
TRBJ1-1,.,TRBV29-1,.,CSVDRVTEAFF,TGCAGCGTTGACAGGGTTACTGAAGCTTTCTTT
TRBJ2-5,.,TRBV15,.,CATSGGIGGGETQYF,TGTGCCACCAGCGGAGGGATCGGGGGTGGTGAGACCCAGTACTTC
TRBJ2-3,.,TRBV11-3,.,CASSLGGHSTDTQYF,TGTGCCAGCAGCTTAGGAGGACACAGCACAGATACGCAGTATTTT
TRBJ2-3,.,TRBV27,TRBD2,CASSSRGSGTDTQYF,TGTGCCAGCAGTTCGCGGGGGTCTGGCACAGATACGCAGTATTTT
TRBJ2-7,.,TRBV28,.,CASSSLYEQYF,TGTGCCAGCAGTTCGCTGTACGAGCAGTACTTC
TRBJ2-5,.,TRBV4-2,TRBD2,CASSQRGGAWETQYF,TGTGCCAGCAGCCAACGCGGGGGGGCCTGGGAGACCCAGTACTTC
TRBJ2-3,.,TRBV20-1,.,CSASPGLQYF,TGCAGTGCTAGCCCGGGGTTGCAGTATTTT
TRBJ1-1,once,TRBV11-2,.,CASSLVWQGSTEAFF,TGTGCCAGCAGCTTAGTATGGCAGGGGTCCACTGAAGCTTTCTTT
TRBJ2-7,.,TRBV15,.,CATSRDWGGSYEQYF,TGTGCCACCAGCAGAGATTGGGGTGGGAGCTACGAGCAGTACTTC
TRBJ1-3,.,TRBV18,.,CASSRTAPGGTIYF,TGTGCCAGCTCTCGGACCGCCCCGGGAGGCACCATATATTTT
TRBJ1-1,.,TRBV18,.,CASSLFGANTEAFF,TGTGCCAGCTCACTCTTCGGAGCCAACACTGAAGCTTTCTTT
TRBJ1-2,.,TRBV18,TRBD1,CASSPGQGYGYTF,TGTGCCAGCTCACCGGGACAGGGGTATGGCTACACCTTC
TRBJ2-7,few,TRBV7-2,.,CASSLSTASYEQYF,TGTGCCAGCAGCTTATCCACAGCCTCCTACGAGCAGTACTTC
TRBJ2-5,.,TRBV7-2,.,CASSLSSRETQYF,TGTGCCAGCAGCTTATCATCCAGGGAGACCCAGTACTTC
TRBJ1-2,once,TRBV7-2,TRBD1,CASSLGRGRRDYGYTF,TGTGCCAGCAGCTTAGGCAGGGGGCGACGTGACTATGGCTACACCTTC
TRBJ1-1,.,TRBV18,TRBD1,CASSLTGTGETEAFF,TGTGCCAGCTCTCTCACCGGGACAGGGGAGACTGAAGCTTTCTTT
TRBJ1-2,.,TRBV6-1,.,CASRGGAPYGYTF,TGTGCCAGTCGAGGGGGGGCCCCTTATGGCTACACCTTC
TRBJ2-7,.,TRBV11-1,.,CASSLHGYEQYF,TGTGCCAGCAGCTTACACGGTTACGAGCAGTACTTC
TRBJ1-3,many,TRBV11-3,TRBD1,CASSPGGSGNTIYF,TGTGCCAGCAGCCCAGGGGGCTCTGGAAACACCATATATTTT
TRBJ1-2,.,TRBV7-9,TRBD1,CASSFTGGGYTF,TGTGCCAGCAGCTTCACAGGGGGGGGCTACACCTTC
TRBJ2-7,.,TRBV27,.,CASSSNRDYTSYEQYF,TGTGCCAGCAGTTCCAACAGGGACTACACAAGCTACGAGCAGTACTTC
TRBJ1-1,.,TRBV28,.,CASSPAPRNTEAFF,TGTGCCAGCAGTCCCGCCCCGAGGAACACTGAAGCTTTCTTT
TRBJ2-1,few,TRBV7-8,TRBD2,CASSSGLRGFSYNEQFF,TGTGCCAGCAGCTCCGGTTTGCGGGGGTTCTCCTACAATGAGCAGTTCTTC
TRBJ2-7,once,TRBV18,.,CASSPRLVLLGRPTSSYEQYF,TGTGCCAGCTCACCACGTCTAGTCCTCCTAGGGAGGCCAACGAGCTCCTACGAGCAGTACTTC
TRBJ2-2,few,TRBV18,.,CASSPPGSNTGELFF,TGTGCCAGCTCACCACCGGGCAGCAACACCGGGGAGCTGTTTTTT
TRBJ2-6,.,TRBV19,TRBD2,CASSIDRGRESSGANVLTF,TGTGCCAGTAGTATAGATCGTGGGCGGGAGAGCTCTGGGGCCAACGTCCTGACTTTC
TRBJ1-1,.,TRBV10-1,TRBD1,CASSSGGELYTEAFF,TGCGCCAGCAGCTCAGGGGGCGAACTATACACTGAAGCTTTCTTT
TRBJ1-1,.,TRBV5-5,.,CASSLYQGITEAFF,TGTGCCAGCAGCTTGTATCAGGGAATTACTGAAGCTTTCTTT
TRBJ1-1,.,TRBV6-6,.,CASSTTAEAFF,TGTGCCAGCAGTACGACAGCCGAAGCTTTCTTT
TRBJ2-7,.,TRBV7-8,TRBD1,CASSSRDRGRYEQYF,TGTGCCAGCAGCTCCCGGGACAGGGGGCGTTACGAGCAGTACTTC
TRBJ2-2,.,TRBV2,.,CATTLGGAYTGELFF,TGTGCCACCACCCTGGGGGGGGCGTACACCGGGGAGCTGTTTTTT
TRBJ1-1,few,TRBV9,.,CASSVARNTEAFF,TGTGCCAGCAGCGTAGCCCGGAACACTGAAGCTTTCTTT
TRBJ1-2,.,TRBV6-1,TRBD1,CASSLQGPGYGYTF,TGTGCCAGCAGCCTACAGGGGCCAGGCTATGGCTACACCTTC